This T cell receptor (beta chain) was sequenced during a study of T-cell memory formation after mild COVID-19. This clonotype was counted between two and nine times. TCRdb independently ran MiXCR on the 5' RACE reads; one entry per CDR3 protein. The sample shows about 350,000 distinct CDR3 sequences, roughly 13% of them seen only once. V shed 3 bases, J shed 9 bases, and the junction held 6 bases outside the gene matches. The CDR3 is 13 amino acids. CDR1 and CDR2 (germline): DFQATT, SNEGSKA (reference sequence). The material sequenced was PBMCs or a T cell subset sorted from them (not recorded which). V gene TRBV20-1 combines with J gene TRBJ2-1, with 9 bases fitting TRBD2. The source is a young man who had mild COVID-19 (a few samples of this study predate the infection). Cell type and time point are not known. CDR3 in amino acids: CSASPAGGPEQFF. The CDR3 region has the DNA TGCAGTGCTAGTCCAGCGGGGGGTCCTGAGCAGTTCTTC.